This passage covers 7 T cell receptor beta chains from one sample sequenced in a study of T cells of healthy individuals. MiXCR was run by TCRdb on the 5' RACE reads, yielding one entry per CDR3 protein. The sample holds over 95,000 distinct CDR3 sequences, approximately 15% seen once. Source of these receptors: a human donor in good health.

This clonotype appeared many times. The CDR3 DNA reads TGTGCCAGCAGTGAATCTAGCGGGGGGCCCTACGAGCAGTACTTC. Translated, it gives CASSESSGGPYEQYF. The V gene is TRBV6-1, the J gene TRBJ2-7; TRBD2 agrees at 11 bases. This CDR3 comprises 15 residues. V gave up 2 bases and J gave up 2 bases; unmatched junction bases: 2. The germline gives CDR1 MNHNS, CDR2 SASEGT.

The V call is TRBV3-1, the J call TRBJ2-5; 7 bases are a match to TRBD1. Germline V gene sequence: CDR1 LGHDT, CDR2 YNNKEL (reference sequence). The length of the CDR3 is 14 residues. The ends lost 3 bases at V and 1 base at J; junction bases unmatched: 2. CDR3 nucleotides: TGTGCCAGCAGCCATCAGGGGGTCCAAGAGACCCAGTACTTC. Translating it yields CASSHQGVQETQYF.

A note on this clonotype: Germline and junction disagree at one end, which may indicate a read error. The chain uses TRBV27 and TRBJ1-1, with no clear D. The CDR3 runs to 14 residues. Germline CDR1 and CDR2: MNHEY and SMNVEV (reference sequence). CDR3 bases: TGTGCCAGCAGTTTAACGCAGACGAACACTGAAGCTCTCTTT. Protein: CASSLTQTNTEALF.

In its sample, this clonotype was seen many times. CDR3 sequence (DNA): TGTGCCAGCAGCCAGGCCCTGGACCCATCAGCGGGGACCCAGTACTTC. As protein: CASSQALDPSAGTQYF. The J gene is TRBJ2-5, the V gene TRBV3-1, with a weak D call TRBD2 (6 bases). Per germline, CDR1 LGHDT and CDR2 YNNKEL (reference sequence). V was shortened by 3 bases and J by 7 bases, with 21 bases between the two germline ends. This CDR3 is 16 amino acids long.

V and J are TRBV5-1 and TRBJ2-1; D uncertain. The CDR3 is 14 amino acids. The germline V and J ends were trimmed by 2 bases and 9 bases, with 15 bases remaining between them. Per germline, CDR1 SGHRS and CDR2 YFSETQ. The CDR3 sequence is CASSLSQGHGEQFF. CDR3 DNA: TGCGCCAGCAGCTTAAGCCAAGGGCACGGTGAGCAGTTCTTC.

The sample holds a few counts of this clonotype. The chain links TRBV7-9 to TRBJ1-1; D uncertain. The V gene lost 1 base and the J gene lost 0 bases, with 6 bases spanning the gap. CDR1 and CDR2 from the germline V gene are SEHNR and FQNEAQ (reference sequence). This CDR3 is built from 14 residues. The CDR3 reads CASSLGVMNTEAFF. The CDR3 nucleotides are TGTGCCAGCAGCTTAGGTGTGATGAACACTGAAGCTTTCTTT.

Only a few counts were recorded for this clonotype. The chain employs TRBV5-1 and TRBJ2-7; 8 nucleotides align to TRBD2. CDR1 and CDR2 (germline): SGHRS, YFSETQ. This CDR3 region has 14 residues. V lost 3 bases and J lost 3; bases outside the gene matches: 5. The chain's CDR3 is CASSYRAGDYEQYF. CDR3 bases: TGCGCCAGCAGCTATAGAGCGGGAGACTACGAGCAGTACTTC.